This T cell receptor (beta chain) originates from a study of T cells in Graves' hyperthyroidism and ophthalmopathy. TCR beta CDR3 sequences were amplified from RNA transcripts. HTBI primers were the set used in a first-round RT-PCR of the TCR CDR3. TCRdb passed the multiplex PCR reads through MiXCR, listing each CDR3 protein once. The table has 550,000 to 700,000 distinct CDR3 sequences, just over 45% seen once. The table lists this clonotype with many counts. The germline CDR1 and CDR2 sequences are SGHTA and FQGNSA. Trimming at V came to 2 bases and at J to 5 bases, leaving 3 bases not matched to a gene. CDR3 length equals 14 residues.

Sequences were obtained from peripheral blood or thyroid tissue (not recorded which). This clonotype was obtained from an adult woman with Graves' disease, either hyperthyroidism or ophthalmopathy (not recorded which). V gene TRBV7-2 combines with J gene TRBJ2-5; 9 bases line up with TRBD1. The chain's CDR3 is CASSLNRGRETQYF. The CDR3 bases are TGTGCCAGCAGCTTAAACAGGGGGCGGGAGACCCAGTACTTC.